Sequencing of this TCR beta chain was carried out in a study of CD8 T cells in Susac syndrome. About the study: Sequenced Susac syndrome patients included roughly six with clinically active disease and about eight in remission.

A remark on this clonotype: Its antigen is currently unknown.

cDNA came from around 0.54 to 1 ug RNA primed by random hexamers. TCRdb re-called the immunoSEQ multiplex PCR reads with MiXCR, one entry per CDR3 protein. The sample includes about 240,000 distinct CDR3 sequences, 90% to 97% of them seen just once. Study-level findings and limits: The CD4+ T cell repertoires in Susac syndrome were not clonally expanded.

CDR1 is DFQATT, CDR2 SNEGSKA, per germline (reference sequence). The J segment lost 2 bases and the V segment lost 7 bases, leaving 4 bases of the junction unmatched. The CDR3 sequence is 13 residues long. This clonotype originated in a human donor with Susac syndrome. V gene TRBV20-1 combines with J gene TRBJ2-3; 9 bases agree with TRBD2. The specimen sequenced was CD4+ T cells from PBMCs. The CDR3 DNA follows: TGCAGTGGGACTAGCGAGATCACAGATACGCAGTATTTT. This sequence encodes CSGTSEITDTQYF.